Listed here are 28 T cell receptor beta chains from one sample, sequenced in a study of T cells in women clearing cervical HPV infection. Generated by immunoSEQ multiplex PCR, the TCRdb table keeps only in-frame clones and is missing some. The sample has approximately 21,000 clones. Material for sequencing was blood buffy coat. Receptors were obtained from a woman between 18 and 70 years old with a cervical HPV16 infection that either progressed to CIN3+ or cleared (not recorded which).

As for this clone: The read halts 3 residues ahead of the CDR3 end, with the missing end drawn from the germline J gene. The chain couples TRBV20-1 to TRBJ2-1; D is possibly TRBD1 or TRBD2 (5 bases each). The CDR3 runs 15 residues. V was trimmed by 3 bases and J by 8 bases, leaving 20 bases between them. Germline V gene lookup returns CDR1 DFQATT and CDR2 SNEGSKA (reference sequence). The sequenced part of the CDR3 DNA is TGCAGTGCTAGGAGCGTGAGAGGGGTCATATATGAG. This sequence encodes CSARSVRGVIYE. The whole CDR3 reads CSARSVRGVIYEQFF.

With respect to this clone: Read sequence stops 3 residues before the CDR3 end, and the germline J gene provides the missing end. The V and J genes are TRBV19 and TRBJ2-1; 8 bases line up with TRBD2. This CDR3 region has 17 residues. J gave up 4 bases and V 3 bases, and 11 bases lay outside the gene matches. Germline-derived CDR1 and CDR2 are LNHDA and SQIVND (reference sequence). The part of the CDR3 DNA that was read is TGTGCCAGTAGTATTCTTTCGGGGACTAGAACATACAATGAG. Translated: CASSILSGTRTYNE. The entire CDR3 is CASSILSGTRTYNEQFF.

As regards this clone: The read ends 3 residues shy of where the CDR3 ends; the end is completed using the germline J gene. The chain links TRBV19 to TRBJ1-1; 9 bases fit TRBD1. The CDR3 contains 17 residues. After removal of 4 bases from V and 3 bases from J, the junction contained 12 bases not matched to a gene. Germline V gene sequence: CDR1 LNHDA, CDR2 SQIVND (reference sequence). The CDR3 DNA, read in part, is TGTGCCAGTAGTACATTAGGGACAGGGAGGAGGTACACTGAA. This gives the protein CASSTLGTGRRYTE. The complete CDR3 reads CASSTLGTGRRYTEAFF.

Remarks on this clone: The read gets to within 3 residues of the CDR3 end, and the germline J gene fills in the rest. The gene calls are TRBV11-2 and TRBJ1-4; D is unclear. This CDR3 has 15 amino acids. The V gene lost 2 bases and the J gene lost 2 bases, with 9 bases spanning the gap. CDR1 and CDR2 from the germline V gene are SGHAT and FQNNGV. CDR3 bases read: TGTGCCAGCAGCTTACAGTACATGACTAATGAAAAA. Protein: CASSLQYMTNEK. The CDR3 as a whole reads CASSLQYMTNEKLFF.

A remark on this clone: The read terminates 3 residues before the CDR3 end, so the remaining end is supplied by the germline J gene. This chain connects TRBV7-3 to TRBJ1-1; 8 bases line up with TRBD1. Germline V gene data show CDR1 as SGHTA and CDR2 as FQGTGA. The junction had 9 bases not matched to a gene; V was cut back by 2 bases and J by 1 base. The CDR3 runs 17 residues. CDR3 DNA, as far as it was read: TGTGCCAGCAGCTTATTTGGGCAGGGGGCAACGAACACTGAA. It specifies CASSLFGQGATNTE. The whole CDR3 sequence reads CASSLFGQGATNTEAFF.

Remarks on this clone: Read sequence stops 3 residues before the CDR3 end, and the germline J gene provides the missing end. This rearrangement joins TRBV7-2 to TRBJ1-2; D remains ambiguous. This CDR3 is built from 14 residues. The V gene's germline CDR1 is SGHTA and CDR2 FQGNSA. The ends were cut back, 5 bases at V and 4 bases at J, with 14 bases in the middle. CDR3 loop: CASSLDYSGYGYTF. The DNA read from the CDR3 is TGTGCCAGCAGCCTAGATTACAGTGGCTATGGC.

CDR3 DNA, as far as it was read: TGTGCCTGGGGGACAATAGCTCAGCCC. Amino acids: CAWGTIAQP. The complete CDR3 reads CAWGTIAQPQHF. This rearrangement joins TRBV30 to TRBJ1-5; D might be TRBD1 (6 bases). Coverage ceases 3 residues before the CDR3 finishes, and the germline J gene fills in the end. Between the trimmed V and J ends, which lost 5 bases and 6 bases, there was a span of 11 bases. The CDR3 loop spans 12 amino acids. CDR1 GTSNPN and CDR2 SVGIG come from the germline V gene (reference sequence).

Concerning this clone: The CDR3 end lies 3 residues beyond the end of the read and is filled in from the germline J gene. The chain carries TRBV30 and TRBJ1-5, with 9 bases aligning to TRBD1. The CDR3 is 15 amino acids. V trimming: 2 bases; J trimming: 3 bases; junction bases outside the gene matches: 5. Per the germline V gene, CDR1 is GTSNPN and CDR2 is SVGIG (reference sequence). The covered CDR3 bases are TGTGCCTGGAGTCCCGGGACAGGGAACAATCAGCCC. Translated, it gives CAWSPGTGNNQP. The entire CDR3 is CAWSPGTGNNQPQHF. The full variable domain, its missing parts supplied by reference TRBV30 and TRBJ1-5, is SQTIHQWPATLVQPVGSPLSLECTVEGTSNPNLYWYRQAAGRGLQLLFYSVGIGQISSEVPQNLSASRPQDRQFILSSKKLLLSDSGFYLCAWSPGTGNNQPQHFGDGTRLSIL.

Turning to this clone: The read finishes 3 residues shy of the CDR3 end, and the germline J gene is used to complete it. The chain is built from TRBV18 and TRBJ1-4; D uncertain. Germline V gives CDR1 KGHSH, CDR2 LQKENI. Trimming removed 4 bases at V and 7 bases at J, with 22 bases between. This CDR3 is 17 amino acids long. The CDR3 reads CASSLTVPGSTLEKLFF. The covered CDR3 bases are TGTGCCAGCTCACTAACCGTCCCTGGCAGTACGCTTGAAAAA.

As concerns this clone: The read stops 3 residues short of the end of the CDR3; the missing end is completed from the germline J gene. This chain links TRBV7-8 with TRBJ1-3, with a weak D call TRBD1 (5 bases). CDR3 size: 14 residues. Trimming took 3 bases from V and 4 from J, leaving 10 bases between them. In germline, CDR1 is SGHVS, CDR2 FQNEAQ. The CDR3 here is CASSLQGYGNTIYF. The part of the CDR3 DNA that was read is TGTGCCAGCAGCTTGCAGGGATACGGAAACACC.

With respect to this clone: Read sequence stops 3 residues before the CDR3 end, and the germline J gene provides the missing end. The genes are TRBV20-1 and TRBJ2-1; 10 bases are shared with TRBD2. This CDR3 spans 13 amino acids. V was clipped by 5 bases and J by 9 bases; unmatched bases: 7. CDR1 DFQATT and CDR2 SNEGSKA come from the germline V gene (reference sequence). CDR3 amino acids: CSAQSLAGVEQFF. The CDR3 bases that were read are TGCAGTGCTCAATCGCTAGCGGGAGTTGAG.

The sequenced CDR3 bases are TGTGCCAGCAGCCTCCAAGTAGGAGGGGACGAG. It is translated as CASSLQVGGDE. In full, the CDR3 is CASSLQVGGDEQYF. This sequence joins TRBV7-8 and TRBJ2-7; a possible D gene is TRBD2 (6 bases). The read gets to within 3 residues of the CDR3 end, and the germline J gene fills in the rest. The germline V and J ends were trimmed by 5 bases and 5 bases, with 16 bases remaining between them. The CDR3 runs to 14 residues. From germline, CDR1 is SGHVS and CDR2 FQNEAQ.

For this clone: The read ends 3 residues early relative to the CDR3; the germline J gene fills the gap. This chain joins TRBV7-9 and TRBJ1-4; 7 bases are a match to TRBD1. The junction had 7 bases not matched to a gene; V was cut back by 8 bases and J by 4 bases. Germline V gene lookup returns CDR1 SEHNR and CDR2 FQNEAQ (reference sequence). CDR3 length: 14 amino acids. The CDR3 is CASYETGVNEKLFF. Partial CDR3 DNA: TGTGCCAGCTATGAAACAGGGGTTAATGAAAAA.

On this clone: The read ends 3 residues before the CDR3 terminus; that terminus is restored from the germline J gene. The chain has TRBV19 and TRBJ1-1; tentative D call: TRBD1 (6 bases). The germline gives CDR1 LNHDA, CDR2 SQIVND (reference sequence). This CDR3 has 13 residues. V lost 3 bases and J lost 7, with 12 bases in between. This CDR3 reads CASSIPGEGEAFF. The DNA read from the CDR3 is TGTGCCAGTAGTATCCCAGGGGAGGGTGAA.

The CDR3 sequence is CASTPGLARSDTGELFF. The sequenced CDR3 bases are TGTGCCAGTACCCCGGGACTAGCTAGGTCGGACACCGGGGAG. The chain carries TRBV19 and TRBJ2-2, with 9 bases aligning to TRBD2. The observed sequence ends 3 residues before the CDR3 terminus, with the missing tail filled in from the germline J gene. The CDR3 has 17 amino acids. The V and J ends lost 7 bases and 3 bases, in that order; junction bases with no gene match: 12. In germline, CDR1 is LNHDA, CDR2 SQIVND (reference sequence).

As concerns this clone: The CDR3 end falls 3 residues outside the read, so it is completed with the germline J gene. This chain joins TRBV18 and TRBJ1-2; D gene unclear. Germline CDR1 reads KGHSH; CDR2 reads LQKENI. The CDR3 loop spans 16 amino acids. The sequenced part of the CDR3 DNA is TGTGCCAGCTCAACCCCCAAGGGCAGGCTCCCTAACGAC. Translated, it gives CASSTPKGRLPND. The whole CDR3 is CASSTPKGRLPNDYTF.

With regard to this clone: With the read ending 3 residues before the CDR3 end, the germline J gene is used to fill in that end. The chain combines TRBV6-2 or TRBV6-3 with TRBJ1-2; maybe TRBD1 (5 bases). CDR1 is MNHEY, CDR2 SVGEGT, per germline. The CDR3 extends over 15 amino acids. CDR3 DNA (partial): TGTGCCAGCAGTTCGCGACAGAGGCAATCCTACGAC. It translates to CASSSRQRQSYD. The entire CDR3 protein is CASSSRQRQSYDYTF.

Concerning this clone: The sequenced fragment ends 3 residues before the CDR3 boundary, so the rest is inferred from the germline J gene. The chain recombines TRBV7-6 with TRBJ2-3; D uncertain. Germline values: CDR1 SGHVS, CDR2 FNYEAQ. The CDR3 extends over 14 amino acids. V was pared by 3 bases and J by 1 base, with 8 bases between. The CDR3 bases that were read are TGTGCCAGCAGCTTGCTACGAGGCACAGATACG. Translated, it gives CASSLLRGTDT. The whole CDR3 protein is CASSLLRGTDTQYF.

Comments on this clone: The sequence runs out 3 residues before the end of the CDR3; the remainder is reconstructed from the germline J gene. The chain carries TRBV19 and TRBJ1-5; D is uncertain. Trimming removed 3 bases at V and 7 bases at J, with 13 bases between. CDR1 is LNHDA and CDR2 is SQIVND in the germline V gene (reference sequence). The CDR3 spans 14 residues. Incomplete CDR3 DNA: TGTGCCAGTAGTATGCAAGGGTTTGTCCAGCCC. Translation: CASSMQGFVQP. The complete CDR3 sequence is CASSMQGFVQPQHF.

As to this clone: The CDR3 goes on 3 residues after the read ends, and that part is filled in from the germline J gene. This rearrangement joins TRBV6-4 to TRBJ2-7; no definite D call. CDR1 MRHNA and CDR2 SNTAGT come from the germline V gene. The CDR3 runs to 12 residues. V shed 2 bases and J shed 5 bases, with 7 bases lying between them. The CDR3 sequence: CASSDRVNEQYF. The DNA read from the CDR3 is TGTGCCAGCAGTGACAGGGTTAACGAG.

A word on this clone: The read is 3 residues too short to cover the CDR3 end, so that end is filled in from the germline J gene. The chain joins TRBV12-3 or TRBV12-4 to TRBJ2-3; 9 bases fit TRBD2. V shed 3 bases, J shed 4 bases, and the junction held 5 bases outside the gene matches. The CDR3 consists of 15 residues. The CDR3 loop is CASSFGSGGADTQYF. The CDR3 bases that were read are TGTGCCAGCAGTTTTGGTAGCGGGGGCGCAGATACG.

Comments on this clone: The read ends 3 residues shy of where the CDR3 ends; the end is completed using the germline J gene. This chain connects TRBV30 to TRBJ2-2, with D possibly TRBD2 on 6 matching bases. The V gene's germline CDR1 is GTSNPN and CDR2 SVGIG (reference sequence). The CDR3 length is 15 residues. The sequenced part of the CDR3 DNA is TGTGCCTGGAGCCCTAGGGGTCGGCCGGGAGAAAAG. Its translation: CAWSPRGRPGEK. The whole CDR3 sequence reads CAWSPRGRPGEKLFF. The variable domain in full, completed from reference TRBV30 and TRBJ2-2, reads SQTIHQWPATLVQPVGSPLSLECTVEGTSNPNLYWYRQAAGRGLQLLFYSVGIGQISSEVPQNLSASRPQDRQFILSSKKLLLSDSGFYLCAWSPRGRPGEKLFFGEGSRLTVL.

In regard to this clone: The read gets to within 3 residues of the CDR3 end, and the germline J gene fills in the rest. The J gene is TRBJ1-3, the V gene TRBV10-3; 7 nucleotides line up with TRBD1. This CDR3 comprises 16 residues. From germline, CDR1 is ENHRY and CDR2 SYGVKD. V was pared by 2 bases and J by 3 bases, with 7 bases of the junction left unmatched. This CDR3 is CAISEAEGTDGNTIYF. The CDR3 bases that were read are TGTGCCATCAGTGAGGCAGAAGGGACAGATGGAAACACC.

A note on this clone: The read gets to within 3 residues of the CDR3 end, and the germline J gene fills in the rest. This chain connects TRBV29-1 to TRBJ1-3, with TRBD1 matching over 10 bases. Germline values: CDR1 SQVTM, CDR2 ANQGSEA. The CDR3 spans 14 residues. With 5 bases clipped from V and 3 bases from J, the junction kept 4 bases outside the gene matches. The CDR3 bases that were read are TGCAGCGTTAGAGACAGGGGGCATGGAAACACC. Protein: CSVRDRGHGNT. The whole CDR3 is CSVRDRGHGNTIYF.

Concerning this clone: From the germline J gene comes the end of the CDR3, since the read stops 3 residues before it. The gene calls are TRBV5-4 and TRBJ1-4; D may be TRBD1 (5 bases). The CDR3 length is 15 residues. Germline loops: CDR1 SGHNT, CDR2 YYREEE (reference sequence). V lost 1 base to trimming and J lost 0 bases, with 7 bases between them. The CDR3 here is CASSLSTATNEKLFF. The covered CDR3 bases are TGTGCCAGCAGCTTGTCGACAGCAACTAATGAAAAA.

Details on this clone: The sequenced fragment ends 3 residues before the CDR3 boundary, so the rest is inferred from the germline J gene. The chain combines TRBV19 with TRBJ1-1, with TRBD1 identical over 8 bases. In germline, CDR1 is LNHDA, CDR2 SQIVND (reference sequence). The trim removed 3 bases at V and 6 bases at J, leaving 15 bases unmatched. The CDR3 has 17 residues. CDR3 DNA, as far as it was read: TGTGCCAGTAGTATCCCAGGGGGCTGGGTTATTGGCGCTGAA. Residues: CASSIPGGWVIGAE. The CDR3 in its entirety is CASSIPGGWVIGAEAFF.

With respect to this clone: The read is 3 residues too short to cover the CDR3 end, so that end is filled in from the germline J gene. The gene calls are TRBV30 and TRBJ1-5; D is possibly TRBD1 (6 bases). The CDR3 loop spans 15 amino acids. From germline, CDR1 is GTSNPN and CDR2 SVGIG (reference sequence). Trimming stripped 2 bases from V and 9 bases from J, with 20 bases between. Partial CDR3 DNA: TGTGCCTGGAGTTTGTGGGGACAAGGAGGTCCGCCC. Translation gives CAWSLWGQGGPP. The complete CDR3 protein is CAWSLWGQGGPPQHF.

This clone is called medium-sized based on its frequency. The CDR3 end lies 3 residues beyond the end of the read and is filled in from the germline J gene. The V and J genes are TRBV6-1 and TRBJ2-6; D not certain. Germline CDR1 is MNHNS and CDR2 is SASEGT. Trimming pared 4 bases from V and 0 bases from J, leaving 7 bases between. CDR3 length equals 15 residues. The covered CDR3 bases are TGTGCCAGCAGTGGCGTCCCCTCTGGGGCCAACGTC. It specifies CASSGVPSGANV. The entire CDR3 protein is CASSGVPSGANVLTF.